Listed below are T cell receptor beta chains from one sample, sequenced in a study of blood T cell repertoires in COVID-19. Profiling relied on immunoSEQ multiplex PCR, and the TCRdb table lists in-frame clones only, not all of them. The sample includes 540,000 or so clones, roughly 91% of them seen just once. Sequencing used peripheral blood. These receptors were taken from a woman aged 50 to 60 with COVID-19, enrolled during active disease. Both conserved end residues are part of each CDR3. The D gene is left open where the match is weak. Rows may omit the clone size; those that give it use once, few, many or a size class.

v_call,d_call,clone_size,j_call,cdr3_nt,cdr3_aa
TRBV18,TRBD2,NA,TRBJ2-1,TGTGCCAGCTCCCGGGGGGGACTAGAAAATGAGCAGTTCTTC,CASSRGGLENEQFF
TRBV29-1,NA,once,TRBJ2-7,TGCAGCGTTGGGTCGGGGGGCCCCTACGAGCAGTACTTC,CSVGSGGPYEQYF
TRBV7-9,NA,few,TRBJ1-5,TGTGCCAGCAGCTTAGCAGGGGACGGGAGGCCCCAGCATTTT,CASSLAGDGRPQHF
TRBV30,NA,once,TRBJ1-1,TGTGCCTGGAGTGTAGGGAGCGGGGGAAACACTGAAGCTTTCTTT,CAWSVGSGGNTEAFF
TRBV7-2,NA,few,TRBJ1-5,TGTGCCAGCAGCAAAGGGGTAAGGGGTCAGCCCCAGCATTTT,CASSKGVRGQPQHF
TRBV29-1,TRBD1,NA,TRBJ2-3,TGCAGCGTGGGACAGGGTGGGGATACGCAGTATTTT,CSVGQGGDTQYF
TRBV2,NA,NA,TRBJ2-3,TGTGCCAGCAGGGGCCCGGGACACCCTAGCACAGATACGCAGTATTTT,CASRGPGHPSTDTQYF
TRBV11-2,NA,NA,TRBJ1-6,TGTGCCAGCACCCCCGTCGGGCAGGGACCCCTCCACTTT,CASTPVGQGPLHF
TRBV4-1,TRBD1,NA,TRBJ1-2,TGCGCCAGCAGCCCAGATCCGGGACAGGCCTTCTATGGCTACACCTTC,CASSPDPGQAFYGYTF
TRBV7-9,NA,NA,TRBJ2-7,TGTGCCAGCAGCTTAGCGAGGGAACCGGGCGGGGGACAGGACTTC,CASSLAREPGGGQDF
TRBV12-3/TRBV12-4,NA,NA,TRBJ1-2,TGTGCCAGCAGTTTTTCCGGAGTATATGGCTACACCTTC,CASSFSGVYGYTF
TRBV7-9,NA,NA,TRBJ2-3,TGTGCCAGCAGCCCACCCTGGACACATTCAAGGACAGATACGCAGTATTTT,CASSPPWTHSRTDTQYF
TRBV2,TRBD1,NA,TRBJ1-5,TGTGCCAGCAGCGTGGACAGGGGGAATCAGCCCCAGCATTTT,CASSVDRGNQPQHF
TRBV21-1,NA,NA,TRBJ2-4,TGTGCCAGACCTCAAAGCACAAGCCCGGGAGGAATAGCCAAAAACATTCAGTACTTC,CARPQSTSPGGIAKNIQYF
TRBV4-1,NA,NA,TRBJ1-4,TGCGCCAGCAGCCAATTTAGAGTCTCGGGGGCAACTAATGAAAAACTGTTTTTT,CASSQFRVSGATNEKLFF
TRBV5-5,TRBD1,NA,TRBJ1-1,TGTGCCAGCAGGTCGACAGGGGTAACTGAAGCTTTCTTT,CASRSTGVTEAFF
TRBV6-5,TRBD1,NA,TRBJ1-6,TGTGCCAGCAGCAGTACAGGGGGCGAAACACCCCTCCACTTT,CASSSTGGETPLHF
TRBV27,TRBD1,NA,TRBJ2-7,TGTGCCAGCAGTTCCTCGGGGGACAGGGGATACGAGCAGTACTTC,CASSSSGDRGYEQYF
TRBV9,TRBD2,NA,TRBJ2-3,TGTGCCAGCAGCCAGATGGGCGGGGGGGCCCCAGATACGCAGTATTTT,CASSQMGGGAPDTQYF
TRBV3-1/TRBV3-2,TRBD1,NA,TRBJ2-3,TGTGCCAGCAGCCGGGACAGGGGGCAAGGAGATACGCAGTATTTT,CASSRDRGQGDTQYF
TRBV20-1,TRBD2,NA,TRBJ2-6,TGCAGTGCTAGTCTCACTAGCGGGGGGTATTCTGGGGCCAACGTCCTGACTTTC,CSASLTSGGYSGANVLTF
TRBV5-1,NA,NA,TRBJ2-5,TGCGCCAGCAGCTTCGCTACCTCGGGAGAGACCCAGTACTTC,CASSFATSGETQYF
TRBV6-5,TRBD1,NA,TRBJ2-1,TGTGCCAGCAGTTCCGGGACAGGGCCCTACAATGAGCAGTTCTTC,CASSSGTGPYNEQFF
TRBV25-1,NA,NA,TRBJ2-3,TGTGCCAGCAGTGCACAGGGAATCACAGATACGCAGTATTTT,CASSAQGITDTQYF
TRBV5-4,TRBD2,NA,TRBJ2-1,TGTGCCAGCAGCTTAGCGGGGGGGCGTAATGAGCAGTTCTTC,CASSLAGGRNEQFF
TRBV3-1/TRBV3-2,NA,NA,TRBJ1-1,TGTGCCAGCAGCCAAGAATTGGTCGGCCAGGGAGCTTTCTTT,CASSQELVGQGAFF
TRBV7-2,TRBD2,NA,TRBJ2-1,TGTGCCAGCAGCATCGACAGCGGGGGGGTCAATGAGCAGTTCTTC,CASSIDSGGVNEQFF
TRBV25-1,TRBD1,NA,TRBJ1-2,TGTGCCAGCAGTGGTCCGGGACAGCGCGGGTCTGGCTACACCTTC,CASSGPGQRGSGYTF
TRBV19,NA,NA,TRBJ1-5,TGTGCCAGTAGTAGCGGTCGGGGGGATCAGCCCCAGCATTTT,CASSSGRGDQPQHF
TRBV12-3/TRBV12-4,NA,NA,TRBJ1-1,TGTGCCAGCAGTCCCCGTTTGAACACTGAAGCTTTCTTT,CASSPRLNTEAFF
TRBV9,NA,NA,TRBJ1-1,TGTGCCAGCAGCGTAGGTAGCCCGCCGGGGTCCGGGTTAATGAACACTGAAGCTTTCTTT,CASSVGSPPGSGLMNTEAFF
TRBV3-1/TRBV3-2,NA,NA,TRBJ1-5,TGTGCCAGCAGCTTGGAGGGGCAGCCCCAGCATTTT,CASSLEGQPQHF
TRBV6-5,NA,NA,TRBJ2-7,TGTGCCAGCAGCGGAGGACTTGACTACGAGCAGTACTTC,CASSGGLDYEQYF
TRBV24-1,NA,NA,TRBJ2-5,TGTGCCACCAGTGGGGGGGGCAACTCAGAGACCCAGTACTTC,CATSGGGNSETQYF
TRBV14,TRBD2,NA,TRBJ2-2,TGTGCCAGCAGCCAATACAGCGGGGCCACCGGGGAGCTGTTTTTT,CASSQYSGATGELFF
TRBV27,TRBD1,NA,TRBJ1-1,TGTGCCAGCAGTTCCAGGACAGGGAAAGGGACTGAAGCTTTCTTT,CASSSRTGKGTEAFF
TRBV9,NA,NA,TRBJ1-6,TGTGCCAGCAGCCCGCAGGATTCACCCCTCCACTTT,CASSPQDSPLHF
TRBV5-6,TRBD1,NA,TRBJ1-1,TGTGCCAGCAGCTTCTTCGACAGGGGGGCTATTGAAGCTTTCTTT,CASSFFDRGAIEAFF
TRBV12-3/TRBV12-4,NA,NA,TRBJ1-1,TGTGCCAGCAGTTTTGGGGGAGGGACTGAAGCTTTCTTT,CASSFGGGTEAFF
TRBV11-2,NA,once,TRBJ2-2,TGTGCCAGCAGCTTTCAGGAAGGGACTCTCACCGGGGAGCTGTTTTTT,CASSFQEGTLTGELFF
TRBV7-9,TRBD1,once,TRBJ2-1,TGTGCCAGCAGTCCCCAGACAGGGCATGAGCAGTTCTTC,CASSPQTGHEQFF
TRBV6-2/TRBV6-3,NA,NA,TRBJ2-7,TGTGCCAGCAGCCGACGGGGGTACTACGAGCAGTACTTC,CASSRRGYYEQYF
TRBV30,NA,NA,TRBJ2-1,TGTGCCTGGAGAAAGACAGCCGTAGACCAGTTCTTC,CAWRKTAVDQFF
TRBV3-1/TRBV3-2,NA,NA,TRBJ1-1,TGTGCCAGCAGCTATGGACTCACGAACACTGAAGCTTTCTTT,CASSYGLTNTEAFF
TRBV7-3,NA,NA,TRBJ2-1,TGTGCCAGCAGCCTGATGGGCGGGGGCTCATACAATGAGCAGTTCTTC,CASSLMGGGSYNEQFF
TRBV18,NA,NA,TRBJ2-2,TGTGCCAGCTCACCAACTAGGCTGAACACCGGGGAGCTGTTTTTT,CASSPTRLNTGELFF
TRBV7-8,TRBD1,NA,TRBJ2-5,TGTGCCAGCACCCGTAAGCTCGGACAGGGAGAGACCCAGTACTTC,CASTRKLGQGETQYF
TRBV10-1,TRBD2,NA,TRBJ2-1,TGCGCCAGCAGTGATCGGGGGGGCACGGGTAATGAGCAGTTCTTC,CASSDRGGTGNEQFF
TRBV27,NA,NA,TRBJ1-3,TGTGCCAGCAGTTTAGGTTGGGGAGGAGGAAACACCATATATTTT,CASSLGWGGGNTIYF